Each of the 9 T cell receptor beta chains below was sequenced from the same sample in a study of blood T cell repertoires in COVID-19. Clones were sequenced by immunoSEQ multiplex PCR, and TCRdb holds only the in-frame ones, with some missing. The data show 300,000 to 350,000 clones, roughly 90% seen once. Sequenced: peripheral blood. These receptor sequences come from a woman under 40 with COVID-19, enrolled during active disease.

The chain employs TRBV2 and TRBJ2-1; 7 bases are a match to TRBD2. The ends lost 6 bases at V and 2 bases at J; junction bases unmatched: 1. The CDR3 runs to 13 residues. The germline V gene encodes CDR1 SNHLY and CDR2 FYNNEI. CDR3 loop: CASSGLAYNEQFF. The CDR3, as DNA: TGTGCCAGCAGCGGACTAGCCTACAATGAGCAGTTCTTC.

CDR3 sequence reads: CASSYPIGREANTEAFF. The CDR3 region has the DNA TGTGCCAGCAGTTACCCTATTGGCAGGGAGGCGAACACTGAAGCTTTCTTT. The V gene is TRBV6-2 or TRBV6-3, the J gene TRBJ1-1; D is possibly TRBD1 (5 bases). V gave up 2 bases and J gave up 1 base, with 17 bases separating them. The CDR3 totals 17 residues. Germline V CDR1 and CDR2: MNHEY, SVGEGT.

The rearrangement links TRBV7-8 to TRBJ2-7; D is uncertain. Germline V gene lookup returns CDR1 SGHVS and CDR2 FQNEAQ. The CDR3 is 15 amino acids. V lost 2 bases and J lost 0, with 11 bases in between. This CDR3 reads CASSLNFRSSYEQYF. The CDR3 nucleotides read TGTGCCAGCAGCTTAAACTTTAGGAGCTCCTACGAGCAGTACTTC.

This clone was detected only once. The V and J genes are TRBV28 and TRBJ2-3; 9 bases align to TRBD1. Trimming removed 4 bases from V and 2 bases from J; junction bases left unmatched: 10. Germline CDR1 reads MDHEN; CDR2 reads SYDVKM. The CDR3 totals 17 residues. Here the CDR3 DNA reads TGTGCCAGCAGTTGGAGACAGGGGGATGTTGACACAGATACGCAGTATTTT. This codes for CASSWRQGDVDTDTQYF.

This chain joins TRBV29-1 and TRBJ2-7; 13 bases fit TRBD2. This CDR3 spans 15 amino acids. V dropped 0 bases and J dropped 3; count of bases not matched to a gene: 2. CDR1 and CDR2 (germline): SQVTM, ANQGSEA. CDR3 DNA: TGCAGCGTTGAAGAGGGACTAGCGGGACTCTACGAGCAGTACTTC. Translated, it gives CSVEEGLAGLYEQYF.

This chain links TRBV28 with TRBJ2-1; 7 bases are shared with TRBD1. From germline, CDR1 is MDHEN and CDR2 SYDVKM. The CDR3 extends over 15 amino acids. With V trimmed by 5 bases and J by 5 bases, 9 bases remained unmatched. The CDR3 sequence is CASSLDRDSHNEQFF. The CDR3 region has the DNA TGTGCCAGCAGTCTAGACAGGGATAGTCACAATGAGCAGTTCTTC.

The chain is built from TRBV5-1 and TRBJ1-1; D call uncertain. Per germline, CDR1 SGHRS and CDR2 YFSETQ. The CDR3 has 14 residues. V gave up 3 bases and J gave up 3 bases, with 12 bases separating them. In DNA, the CDR3 is TGCGCCAGCAGCTGGATTACCCGGGACACTGAAGCTTTCTTT. It is translated as CASSWITRDTEAFF.

A word on this clone: This sample also contains other DNA sequences that code for the same CDR3. This chain joins TRBV11-2 and TRBJ2-5; the match to TRBD2 covers 13 bases. Trimming cost V 5 bases and J 1 base; bases outside gene matches: 4. CDR1 and CDR2 from the germline V gene are SGHAT and FQNNGV. The CDR3 is 16 amino acids. In DNA form, the CDR3 reads TGTGCCAGCAGCCTAGGGACTAGCGGGGCCCAAGAGACCCAGTACTTC. It encodes CASSLGTSGAQETQYF.

This clone showed up just a few times. The V gene is TRBV2, the J gene TRBJ2-7; 10 nucleotides line up with TRBD2. Germline CDR1 SNHLY, CDR2 FYNNEI. This CDR3 contains 15 residues. With V trimmed by 6 bases and J by 7 bases, 12 bases remained unmatched. This CDR3 is CASSERTSGLGEQYF. Here the CDR3 DNA reads TGTGCCAGCAGCGAACGGACTAGCGGCTTAGGGGAGCAGTACTTC.